A selection of T cell receptor beta chains follows, all from one sample in a study of shared clonotypes between healthy human individuals. Measured with immunoSEQ multiplex PCR; TCRdb has only the in-frame clones, and not every one. The sample yields hundreds of thousands of clones, around three quarters seen once. Sequenced sample: memory CD4+ T cells sorted from blood. These receptors were obtained from a woman under 40 in good health. CDR3s include the opening cysteine and the closing phenylalanine or tryptophan. Size is omitted from some rows. Given values are once, few, many or a class for expanded clones.

cdr3_length | j_call | clone_size | v_call | cdr3_aa
11 | TRBJ1-2 | few | TRBV2 | CASSDRAGYTF
13 | TRBJ2-7 | many | TRBV4-1 | CASSQDRGIEQYF
17 | TRBJ2-2 | NA | TRBV6-1 | CASSDQFLAGGTGELFF
15 | TRBJ2-3 | NA | TRBV7-9 | CASSLGSLSTDTQYF
16 | TRBJ1-5 | NA | TRBV19 | CASSPRGGDGNQPQHF
15 | TRBJ2-3 | few | TRBV13 | CASSTRGAITDTQYF
16 | TRBJ1-3 | NA | TRBV11-2 | CASSLNPQTSGNTIYF
17 | TRBJ1-1 | once | TRBV4-2 | CASSFSLGQGQRTEAFF
12 | TRBJ2-5 | once | TRBV11-2 | CASSLVGETQYF
15 | TRBJ2-1 | NA | TRBV6-5 | CASRLGLAGGDEQFF
14 | TRBJ2-7 | NA | TRBV10-3 | CAISPGTDPREQYF
14 | TRBJ2-7 | NA | TRBV10-1 | CASSEGPSLYEQYF
16 | TRBJ2-1 | NA | TRBV2 | CASSEWGTSGKNEQFF
16 | TRBJ1-1 | NA | TRBV5-6 | CASSFFDRVMNTEAFF
11 | TRBJ1-3 | few | TRBV30 | CAWINGNTIYF
16 | TRBJ2-3 | NA | TRBV9 | CASSAFSGVRADTQYF
15 | TRBJ2-7 | NA | TRBV18 | CASSPRARQGYEQYF
15 | TRBJ2-7 | NA | TRBV25-1 | CASSVRASGGYEQYF
15 | TRBJ2-2 | NA | TRBV29-1 | CSVEAGQTNTGELFF
14 | TRBJ1-2 | NA | TRBV6-6 | CASSYQPGDYGYTF
14 | TRBJ2-1 | NA | TRBV6-5 | CASCAGSSYNEQFF
12 | TRBJ2-5 | NA | TRBV5-6 | CASRGQGETQYF
14 | TRBJ2-7 | NA | TRBV18 | CASSPQGELYEQYF
16 | TRBJ2-1 | NA | TRBV5-1 | CASSFFVAGEAYEQFF
15 | TRBJ2-5 | few | TRBV10-3 | CAISERTGLQETQYF
15 | TRBJ2-3 | NA | TRBV6-1 | CASTLGQGGSDTQYF